These 32 T cell receptor beta chains share one sample of origin, sequenced in a study of blood T cells in healthy people across ages. A second PCR of 7 to 11 cycles used a sample-barcoded 5' primer and a J-beta primer mix. TCRdb reprocessed the 5' RACE reads via MiXCR and lists one record per CDR3 protein. Of about 500,000 distinct CDR3 sequences listed, under 30% were seen once; the top ten hold 7.5% to 9%. This sample was shared with a second study, whose subject was T cells of mothers and their children.

The sequenced sample consisted of blood. These receptors all stem from a boy between 10 and 17 years old in good health.

This rearrangement joins TRBV4-3 to TRBJ2-5, with D perhaps matching TRBD1 or TRBD2 (5 bases each). Trimming took off 0 bases at V and 13 bases at J, with 18 bases between the two ends. This CDR3 contains 14 residues. Germline V CDR1 and CDR2: LGHNA, YSLEER. Here the CDR3 reads CASSQDRGRAWRYF. The DNA for the CDR3 is TGCGCCAGCAGCCAAGATCGGGGCAGGGCGTGGAGGTACTTC.

In this sample, this clonotype turned up a few times. The V call is TRBV5-1, the J call TRBJ2-5, with 8 bases aligning to TRBD1. Trimming removed 4 bases from V and 11 bases from J; junction bases left unmatched: 10. The CDR3 consists of 13 residues. CDR1 and CDR2 from the germline V gene are SGHRS and YFSETQ. CDR3 sequence reads: CASSPDRAGEQYF. CDR3 DNA: TGCGCCAGCAGCCCGGACAGGGCTGGAGAGCAGTACTTC.

This clonotype was seen a few times. The chain joins TRBV28 to TRBJ2-7, with 11 bases fitting TRBD1. J lost 3 bases, V lost 4 bases, and 8 bases had no gene match. Per the germline V gene, CDR1 is MDHEN and CDR2 is SYDVKM. This CDR3 spans 16 amino acids. CDR3 in DNA: TGTGCCAGCAGTTCCCACTCCGGGACAGGGGGCTACGAGCAGTACTTC. It codes for CASSSHSGTGGYEQYF.

The chain combines TRBV20-1 with TRBJ2-5; D might be TRBD1 (9 bases). With the DNA end fitting TRBJ2-7 better, the J assignment may be wrong. CDR1 DFQATT and CDR2 SNEGSKA come from the germline V gene (reference sequence). The CDR3 has 15 residues. The CDR3 loop is CSARGSGTGLYEQYF. The CDR3 DNA follows: TGCAGTGCTAGGGGTAGCGGGACAGGGCTTTACGAGCAGTACTTC.

The chain carries TRBV12-3 or TRBV12-4 and TRBJ2-3, with 8 bases identical to TRBD2. This CDR3 spans 16 amino acids. Trimming cost V 0 bases and J 6 bases; bases outside gene matches: 8. The CDR3 spells CASSLARGAGADTQYF. The CDR3 DNA reads as TGTGCCAGCAGTTTAGCGCGAGGAGCGGGGGCGGATACGCAGTATTTT.

The chain combines TRBV28 with TRBJ2-3, with unresolved D. There are 15 residues in the CDR3. Trimming stripped 5 bases from V and 1 base from J, with 13 bases between. Germline V gene lookup returns CDR1 MDHEN and CDR2 SYDVKM. The CDR3 here is CASSAPPNGTDTQYF. As DNA, the CDR3 is TGTGCCAGCAGTGCCCCCCCCAACGGCACAGATACGCAGTATTTT.

In its sample, this clonotype was seen a few times. The chain carries TRBV29-1 and TRBJ2-4, with no clear D. The CDR3 loop spans 13 amino acids. Looked up from germline, CDR1 is SQVTM and CDR2 is ANQGSEA. V dropped 7 bases and J dropped 3 bases, with 13 bases sitting between them. The CDR3, as DNA: TGCAGCGCCCACGGAGTCGTCAAAAACATTCAGTACTTC. It is translated as CSAHGVVKNIQYF.

The chain joins TRBV9 to TRBJ1-2, with no clear D. The CDR3 has 14 amino acids. CDR1 and CDR2 from the germline V gene are SGDLS and YYNGEE. V lost 0 bases and J lost 2, with 8 bases in between. The DNA of the CDR3 is TGTGCCAGCAGCGTAGGGGCGGAGAACTATGGCTACACCTTC. Its translation: CASSVGAENYGYTF.

This clonotype was counted between two and nine times. The genes are TRBV4-2 and TRBJ2-7, with 9 bases that match TRBD1. The CDR3 contains 15 residues. V trimming: 2 bases; J trimming: 5 bases; junction bases outside the gene matches: 7. The germline V gene encodes CDR1 LGHNA and CDR2 YNFKEQ. The CDR3 protein is CASSQLQGAAHEQYF. In DNA, the CDR3 is TGTGCCAGCAGCCAATTACAGGGGGCCGCCCACGAGCAGTACTTC.

This clonotype was detected only a few times. The chain links TRBV28 to TRBJ1-4, with a weak D call TRBD1 (5 bases). Trimming took off 11 bases at V and 5 bases at J, with 15 bases between the two ends. CDR3 length: 13 residues. Germline V gene sequence: CDR1 MDHEN, CDR2 SYDVKM. The CDR3 DNA follows: TGTGCCGGGGGGTCGGAAGGAAATGAAAAACTGTTTTTT. This codes for CAGGSEGNEKLFF.

This clonotype showed up just a few times. This chain connects TRBV18 to TRBJ1-1, with unresolved D. Germline loops: CDR1 KGHSH, CDR2 LQKENI. The CDR3 is 13 amino acids. V dropped 2 bases and J dropped 3 bases, with 7 bases sitting between them. The CDR3 DNA reads TGTGCCAGCTCACCAATGGGGTACACTGAAGCTTTCTTT. Residues: CASSPMGYTEAFF.

This clonotype was found a few times. The rearrangement uses TRBV10-3 and TRBJ2-5; D not resolved. Looked up from germline, CDR1 is ENHRY and CDR2 is SYGVKD. This CDR3 has 11 residues. V lost 7 bases and J 5 bases, leaving 8 bases between the germline ends. Here the CDR3 reads CAITTNETQYF. CDR3 DNA sequence: TGTGCCATCACGACAAACGAGACCCAGTACTTC.

The rearrangement links TRBV11-1 to TRBJ2-1; D unclear. Trimming shortened V by 2 bases and J by 6 bases, and 8 bases separated the two germline ends. The CDR3 spans 13 residues. Germline assignment: CDR1 SGHAT and CDR2 FQDESV (reference sequence). CDR3 amino acids: CASSLLSVNEQFF. Written as DNA, the CDR3 is TGTGCCAGCAGCTTATTGTCCGTCAATGAGCAGTTCTTC.

This clonotype was found a few times. J is TRBJ2-7 and V is TRBV6-1, with 12 bases identical to TRBD2. Germline V CDR1 and CDR2: MNHNS, SASEGT. J gave up 0 bases and V 4 bases, and 4 bases lay outside the gene matches. CDR3 size: 16 residues. CDR3 coding DNA: TGTGCCAGCAGTGGTGCGACTAGCGGGAGCTCCTACGAGCAGTACTTC. This gives the protein CASSGATSGSSYEQYF.

In this sample, this clonotype turned up a few times. This chain uses TRBV20-1 with TRBJ2-3; 8 bases align to TRBD2. The V gene's germline CDR1 is DFQATT and CDR2 SNEGSKA (reference sequence). Trimming removed 4 bases from V and 6 bases from J; junction bases left unmatched: 9. The CDR3 covers 14 residues. The CDR3 DNA sequence: TGCAGTGCTAAGATACTAGCGGTTCCGGATACGCAGTATTTT. It is translated as CSAKILAVPDTQYF.

Remarks on this clonotype: A read error may produce the germline difference seen at one junction end. V is TRBV7-2 and J is TRBJ2-1, with 9 positions matching TRBD2. This CDR3 spans 15 amino acids. Per the germline V gene, CDR1 is SGHTA and CDR2 is FQGNSA. The CDR3 nucleotides read TGTGCCAGCAGCATAGCGGGAGCGACCTACAATGAGCAGTTCTTC. Translation gives CASSIAGATYNEQFF.

In DNA form, the CDR3 reads TGTGCCAGCAGCCGAAGCGGGGTTACCTACGAGCAGTACTTC. This encodes CASSRSGVTYEQYF. V and J are TRBV6-2 or TRBV6-3 and TRBJ2-7, with 7 bases lining up with TRBD2. Germline CDR1 MNHEY, CDR2 SVGEGT. This CDR3 region has 14 residues. The ends lost 6 bases at V and 2 bases at J; junction bases unmatched: 7.

This clonotype was counted between two and nine times. The chain couples TRBV3-1 to TRBJ2-5; maybe TRBD2 (6 bases). TRBJ2-7 explains the end of the DNA better; the J call may be wrong. Germline assignment: CDR1 LGHDT and CDR2 YNNKEL (reference sequence). This CDR3 has 16 residues. The CDR3 sequence: CASSQGVSGYSYEQYF. The CDR3 DNA is TGTGCCAGCAGCCAAGGGGTTAGCGGCTACTCCTACGAGCAGTACTTC.

This sequence joins TRBV29-1 and TRBJ2-5; 12 bases line up with TRBD1. Germline lookup yields CDR1 SQVTM and CDR2 ANQGSEA. The CDR3 totals 16 residues. The CDR3 region has the DNA TGCAGTGTAGCCGGGACAGGGGGCGGTTTGTCGGAGACCCAGTACTTC. Amino acids: CSVAGTGGGLSETQYF.

On this clonotype itself: The CDR3 does not close with the conserved phenylalanine or tryptophan, likely indicating a read error. The chain couples TRBV29-1 to TRBJ2-5, with no clear D. The CDR3 consists of 11 residues. V lost 3 bases and J 5 bases, leaving 7 bases between the germline ends. Germline loops: CDR1 SQVTM, CDR2 ANQGSEA. CDR3 sequence: CSVDGAETQYS. For the CDR3, the DNA is TGCAGCGTTGATGGTGCGGAGACCCAGTACTCC.

This chain joins TRBV10-3 and TRBJ2-7; 11 bases fit TRBD2. V shed 10 bases and J 3 bases; nucleotides not matched to a gene: 5. The CDR3 sequence is 13 residues long. CDR1 ENHRY and CDR2 SYGVKD come from the germline V gene. The CDR3 nucleotides are TGTGCCACCGGGACTAGCGGAATCTACGAGCAGTACTTC. As protein: CATGTSGIYEQYF.

The chain is built from TRBV7-2 and TRBJ2-5, with TRBD1 matching 8 bases. V lost 5 bases to trimming and J lost 4 bases; unmatched junction nucleotides: 9. The CDR3 runs 15 residues. The germline gives CDR1 SGHTA, CDR2 FQGNSA. The DNA of the CDR3 is TGTGCCAGCAGCCCGACCAGACAGGGGAGAGAGACCCAGTACTTC. Translated: CASSPTRQGRETQYF.

This clonotype was detected many times. V is TRBV19 and J is TRBJ2-1; 10 nucleotides agree with TRBD2. The CDR3 runs 17 residues. V lost 0 bases, J lost 7 bases, and 9 bases stayed unmatched. In germline, CDR1 is LNHDA, CDR2 SQIVND (reference sequence). In DNA, the CDR3 is TGTGCCAGTAGTATAGACCTACTAGCGGGAAGCTGGAATGAGCAGTTCTTC. It is translated as CASSIDLLAGSWNEQFF.

This clonotype was seen a few times. V usage is TRBV6-7 and J usage is TRBJ2-3, with 11 bases fitting TRBD2. TRBV6-7 is flagged as an ORF with uncertain function. J was trimmed by 5 bases and V by 2 bases; bases with no gene match: 9. This CDR3 is built from 17 residues. CDR3 DNA: TGTGCCAGCAGTTACCCTAGCGGGGGGCGTGCGAGAGATACGCAGTATTTT. As protein: CASSYPSGGRARDTQYF.

The V call is TRBV4-3, the J call TRBJ2-5, with D unclear. Trimming took 0 bases from V and 2 from J, leaving 10 bases between them. CDR1 is LGHNA, CDR2 YSLEER, per germline. This CDR3 has 15 residues. CDR3 sequence: CASSQDWALQETQYF. In nucleotides, the CDR3 is TGCGCCAGCAGCCAAGATTGGGCCCTGCAAGAGACCCAGTACTTC.

In its sample, this clonotype was seen many times. Germline is not matched at one junction end, which may reflect a read error. The gene calls are TRBV5-1 and TRBJ2-5; D might be TRBD2 (5 bases). The CDR3 contains 10 residues. Per germline, CDR1 SGHRS and CDR2 YFSETQ. CDR3 DNA: TGTGCCAGCGGCCAAGAGACCCAGTACTTC. Protein product: CASGQETQYF.

This clonotype showed up many times. This sequence joins TRBV19 and TRBJ2-6; tentatively, D is TRBD1 (5 bases). V was clipped by 0 bases and J by 2 bases, with 8 bases between them. From germline, CDR1 is LNHDA and CDR2 SQIVND (reference sequence). The CDR3 totals 16 residues. CDR3 sequence reads: CASSIEAGTGANVLTF. The CDR3 DNA reads as TGTGCCAGTAGTATAGAAGCAGGGACTGGGGCCAACGTCCTGACTTTC. Full variable domain (outside the CDR3, taken from reference TRBV19 and TRBJ2-6): DGGITQSPKYLFRKEGQNVTLSCEQNLNHDAMYWYRQDPGQGLRLIYYSQIVNDFQKGDIAEGYSVSREKKESFPLTVTSAQKNPTAFYLCASSIEAGTGANVLTFGAGSRLTVL.

This clonotype was seen a few times. V usage is TRBV10-3 and J usage is TRBJ1-1; tentatively, D is TRBD1 (6 bases). Germline values: CDR1 ENHRY, CDR2 SYGVKD. CDR3 size: 12 residues. V lost 6 bases to trimming and J lost 12 bases, with 17 bases between them. The CDR3 DNA is TGTGCCATCAGATTACCTTCGGGGGGGCCTTTCTTT. Its translation is CAIRLPSGGPFF.

This chain uses TRBV19 with TRBJ1-1; the D is unclear. CDR1 and CDR2 from the germline V gene are LNHDA and SQIVND (reference sequence). With 9 bases removed from V and 5 bases from J, the gap between germline ends came to 16 bases. CDR3 size: 13 residues. CDR3 region: CASSWGGGTEAFF. CDR3 coding DNA: TGTGCCAGCTCATGGGGTGGAGGTACTGAAGCTTTCTTT.

The chain combines TRBV12-3 or TRBV12-4 with TRBJ1-5; TRBD1 might be the D (6 bases). The germline V and J ends were trimmed by 5 bases and 0 bases, with 14 bases remaining between them. CDR3 length equals 16 residues. The DNA of the CDR3 is TGTGCCAGCAGTGGAGACGGACAGTATAGCAATCAGCCCCAGCATTTT. Translated: CASSGDGQYSNQPQHF.

The chain employs TRBV12-3 or TRBV12-4 and TRBJ2-1; no definite D call. Deletions cut 1 base from V and 6 bases from J, with 13 bases between. The CDR3 has 15 amino acids. As DNA, the CDR3 is TGTGCCAGCAGTTTAGGAGCAGGCCCTACCAATGAGCAGTTCTTC. It yields the protein CASSLGAGPTNEQFF.

The V gene is TRBV28, the J gene TRBJ1-4, with D unresolved. The V gene's germline CDR1 is MDHEN and CDR2 SYDVKM. Trimming cost V 6 bases and J 4 bases, with 12 bases left between them. This CDR3 spans 14 amino acids. The CDR3 nucleotides are TGTGCCAGCAGCGGGCCGTGGGGTAATGAAAAACTGTTTTTT. Amino acid sequence: CASSGPWGNEKLFF.